This T cell receptor (beta chain) comes out of a study of breast tumors, draining lymph nodes, adjacent tissues. TCRdb processed the multiplex PCR reads anew with MiXCR; each CDR3 protein has one entry. The sample holds around 230,000 distinct CDR3 sequences, 30% to 35% seen once. The length of the CDR3 is 13 residues. Deletions cut 6 bases from V and 3 bases from J, with 11 bases between. Germline lookup yields CDR1 MGHDK and CDR2 SYGVNS. Points from the study as a whole: Compared with basal-like, luminal-like tumors shared significantly more repertoire with nontumor tissue.

This clonotype was seen many times. The antigen remains unidentified. Breast cancer patients provided tissue from their axillary draining lymph nodes. The sequence derives from a female donor with breast cancer. Some clones in this sample may be carry-over from other donors' samples. Sample: axillary lymph node tissue. J is TRBJ1-2 and V is TRBV25-1, with TRBD1 as a possible D gene (5 bases). The CDR3 nucleotides read TGTGCCAGCAGGGGGGAACAGCACTATGGCTACACCTTC. Translated, it gives CASRGEQHYGYTF.